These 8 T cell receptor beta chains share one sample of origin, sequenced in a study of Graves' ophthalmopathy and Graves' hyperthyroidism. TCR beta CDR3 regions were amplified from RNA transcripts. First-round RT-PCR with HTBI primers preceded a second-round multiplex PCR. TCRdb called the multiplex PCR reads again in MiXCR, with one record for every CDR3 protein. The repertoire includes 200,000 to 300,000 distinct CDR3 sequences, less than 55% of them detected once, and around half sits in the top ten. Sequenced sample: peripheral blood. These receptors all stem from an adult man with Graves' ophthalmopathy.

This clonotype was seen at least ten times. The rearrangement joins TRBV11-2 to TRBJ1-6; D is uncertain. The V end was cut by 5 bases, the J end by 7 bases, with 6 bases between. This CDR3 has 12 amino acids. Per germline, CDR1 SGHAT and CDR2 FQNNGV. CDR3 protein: CASSRHNSPLHF. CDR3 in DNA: TGTGCCAGCAGCAGGCACAATTCACCCCTCCACTTT.

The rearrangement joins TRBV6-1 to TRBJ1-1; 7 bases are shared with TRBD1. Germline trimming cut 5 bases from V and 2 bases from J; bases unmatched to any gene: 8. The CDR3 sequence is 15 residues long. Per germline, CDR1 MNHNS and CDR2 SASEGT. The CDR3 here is CASSIPGQINTEAFF. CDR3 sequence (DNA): TGTGCCAGCAGTATACCGGGACAGATAAACACTGAAGCTTTCTTT.

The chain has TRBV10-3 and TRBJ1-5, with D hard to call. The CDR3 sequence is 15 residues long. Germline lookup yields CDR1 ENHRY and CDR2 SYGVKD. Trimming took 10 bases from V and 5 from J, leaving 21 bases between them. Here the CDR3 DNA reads TGTGCCAGTCGATTAAGCCTACGGTCGGATCAGCCCCAGCATTTT. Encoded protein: CASRLSLRSDQPQHF.

In nucleotides, the CDR3 is TGTGCCAGCAGTTACGAGACAGGGGGCTTCGAGCAGTACTTC. Amino acids: CASSYETGGFEQYF. The chain links TRBV6-5 to TRBJ2-7; 10 bases line up with TRBD1. CDR1 and CDR2 from the germline V gene are MNHEY and SVGAGI. The CDR3 loop spans 14 amino acids. V was pared by 2 bases and J by 6 bases, with 4 bases of the junction left unmatched.

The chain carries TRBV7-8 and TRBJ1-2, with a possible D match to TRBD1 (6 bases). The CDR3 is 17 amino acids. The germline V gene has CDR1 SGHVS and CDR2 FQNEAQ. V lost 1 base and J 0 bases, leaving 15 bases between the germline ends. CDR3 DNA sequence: TGTGCCAGCAGCTTAGATGGGGGGGCGCAGGCTAACTATGGCTACACCTTC. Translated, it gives CASSLDGGAQANYGYTF.

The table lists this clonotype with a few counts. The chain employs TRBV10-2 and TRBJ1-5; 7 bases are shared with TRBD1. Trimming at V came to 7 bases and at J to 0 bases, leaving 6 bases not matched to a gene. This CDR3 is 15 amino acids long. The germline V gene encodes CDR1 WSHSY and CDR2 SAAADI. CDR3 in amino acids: CASTQGLDSNQPQHF. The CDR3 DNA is TGCGCCAGCACACAGGGGCTTGATAGCAATCAGCCCCAGCATTTT.

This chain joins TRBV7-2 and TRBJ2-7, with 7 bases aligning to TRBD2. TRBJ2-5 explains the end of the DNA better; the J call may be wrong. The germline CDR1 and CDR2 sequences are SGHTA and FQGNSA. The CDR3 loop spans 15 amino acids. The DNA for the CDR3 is TGTGCCAGCAGCTTAACTTTGCTAGCGGAAGAGACCCAGTACTTC. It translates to CASSLTLLAEETQYF.

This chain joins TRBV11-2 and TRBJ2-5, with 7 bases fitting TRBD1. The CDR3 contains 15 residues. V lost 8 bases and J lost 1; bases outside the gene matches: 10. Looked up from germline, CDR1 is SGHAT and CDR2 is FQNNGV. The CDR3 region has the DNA TGTGCCAGCTCACCGAGACAGGGCGGCCAAGAGACCCAGTACTTC. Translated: CASSPRQGGQETQYF. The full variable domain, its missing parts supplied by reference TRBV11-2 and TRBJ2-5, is EAGVAQSPRYKIIEKRQSVAFWCNPISGHATLYWYQQILGQGPKLLIQFQNNGVVDDSQLPKDRFSAERLKGVDSTLKIQPAKLEDSAVYLCASSPRQGGQETQYFGPGTRLLVL.